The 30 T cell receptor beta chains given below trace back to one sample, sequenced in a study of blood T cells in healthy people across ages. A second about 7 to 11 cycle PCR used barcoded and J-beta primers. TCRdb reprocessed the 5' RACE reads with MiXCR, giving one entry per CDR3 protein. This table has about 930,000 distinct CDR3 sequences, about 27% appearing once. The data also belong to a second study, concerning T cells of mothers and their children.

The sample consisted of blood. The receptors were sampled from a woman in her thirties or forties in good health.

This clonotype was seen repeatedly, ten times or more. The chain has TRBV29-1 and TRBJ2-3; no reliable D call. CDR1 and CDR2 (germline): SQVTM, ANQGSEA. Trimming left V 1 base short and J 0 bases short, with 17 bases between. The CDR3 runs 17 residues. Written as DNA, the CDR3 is TGCAGCGTTGAAGGTTCCCCTTCGGATCCTAGCACAGATACGCAGTATTTT. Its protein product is CSVEGSPSDPSTDTQYF.

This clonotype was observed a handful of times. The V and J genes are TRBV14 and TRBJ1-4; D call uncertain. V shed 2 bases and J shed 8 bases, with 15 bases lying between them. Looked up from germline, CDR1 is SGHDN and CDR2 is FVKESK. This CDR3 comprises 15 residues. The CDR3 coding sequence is TGTGCCAGCAGCCAACAGAGGGCCCTCGGGGAAAAACTGTTTTTT. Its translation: CASSQQRALGEKLFF.

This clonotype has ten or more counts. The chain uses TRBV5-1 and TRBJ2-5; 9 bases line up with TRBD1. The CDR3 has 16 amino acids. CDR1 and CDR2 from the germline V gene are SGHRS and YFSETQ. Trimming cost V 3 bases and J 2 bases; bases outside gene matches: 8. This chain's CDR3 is CASSWGQGGFQETQYF. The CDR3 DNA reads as TGCGCCAGCAGCTGGGGACAGGGAGGGTTTCAAGAGACCCAGTACTTC.

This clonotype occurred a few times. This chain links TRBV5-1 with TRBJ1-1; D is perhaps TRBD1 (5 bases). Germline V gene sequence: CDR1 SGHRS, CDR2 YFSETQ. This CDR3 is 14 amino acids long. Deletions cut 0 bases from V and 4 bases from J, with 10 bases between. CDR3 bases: TGCGCCAGCAGCTTGGGACAGAGACTCACTGAAGCTTTCTTT. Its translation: CASSLGQRLTEAFF.

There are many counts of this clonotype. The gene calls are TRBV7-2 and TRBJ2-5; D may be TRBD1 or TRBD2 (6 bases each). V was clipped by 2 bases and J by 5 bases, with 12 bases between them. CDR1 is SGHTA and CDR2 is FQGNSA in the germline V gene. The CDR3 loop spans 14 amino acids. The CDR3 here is CASSLKGGGETQYF. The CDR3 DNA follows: TGTGCCAGCAGCTTAAAGGGGGGCGGGGAGACCCAGTACTTC.

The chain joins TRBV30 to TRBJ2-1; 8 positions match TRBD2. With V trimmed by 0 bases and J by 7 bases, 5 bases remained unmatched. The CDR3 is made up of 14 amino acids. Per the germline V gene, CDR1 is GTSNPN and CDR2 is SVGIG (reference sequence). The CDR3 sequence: CAWSVAGVGNEQFF. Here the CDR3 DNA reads TGTGCCTGGAGTGTAGCGGGGGTTGGGAATGAGCAGTTCTTC. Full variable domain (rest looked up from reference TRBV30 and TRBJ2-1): SQTIHQWPATLVQPVGSPLSLECTVEGTSNPNLYWYRQAAGRGLQLLFYSVGIGQISSEVPQNLSASRPQDRQFILSSKKLLLSDSGFYLCAWSVAGVGNEQFFGPGTRLTVL.

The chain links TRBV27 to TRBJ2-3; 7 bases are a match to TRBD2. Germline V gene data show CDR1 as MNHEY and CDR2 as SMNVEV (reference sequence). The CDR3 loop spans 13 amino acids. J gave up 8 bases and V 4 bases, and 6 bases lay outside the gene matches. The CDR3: CASSSLGGSTQYF. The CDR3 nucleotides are TGTGCCAGCAGTTCCCTAGGCGGGAGTACGCAGTATTTT.

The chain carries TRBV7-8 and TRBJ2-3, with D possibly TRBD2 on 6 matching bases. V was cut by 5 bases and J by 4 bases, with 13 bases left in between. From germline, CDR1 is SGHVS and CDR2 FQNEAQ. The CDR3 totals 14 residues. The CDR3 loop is CASSAGPSADTQYF. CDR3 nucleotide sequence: TGTGCCAGCAGCGCGGGACCTAGCGCAGATACGCAGTATTTT.

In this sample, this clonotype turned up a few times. The CDR3 sequence is CSATGTGVSPQHF. Written as DNA, the CDR3 is TGCAGTGCCACCGGGACAGGGGTTTCGCCCCAGCATTTT. V is TRBV20-1 and J is TRBJ1-5; 10 nucleotides agree with TRBD1. V lost 6 bases and J lost 9; bases outside the gene matches: 8. The CDR3 consists of 13 residues. In germline, CDR1 is DFQATT, CDR2 SNEGSKA (reference sequence).

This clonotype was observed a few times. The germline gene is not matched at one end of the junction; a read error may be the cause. CDR3 coding DNA: TGTGCCAGCAACCAAGAAGGCGGTGCACCCTACGAGCAGTACTTC. It codes for CASNQEGGAPYEQYF. The chain has TRBV3-1 and TRBJ2-7; D is ambiguous. Germline-derived CDR1 and CDR2 are LGHDT and YNNKEL (reference sequence). The CDR3 sequence is 15 residues long.

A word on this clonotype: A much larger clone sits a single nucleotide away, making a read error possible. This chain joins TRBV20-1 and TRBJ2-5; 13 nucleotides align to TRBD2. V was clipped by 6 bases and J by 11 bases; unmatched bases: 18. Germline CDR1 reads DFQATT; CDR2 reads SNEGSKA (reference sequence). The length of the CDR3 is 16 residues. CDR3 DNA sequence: TGCAGTGCCCCCCGGACTAGCGGGAGTACCTACAATGAGCAGTACTTC. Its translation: CSAPRTSGSTYNEQYF.

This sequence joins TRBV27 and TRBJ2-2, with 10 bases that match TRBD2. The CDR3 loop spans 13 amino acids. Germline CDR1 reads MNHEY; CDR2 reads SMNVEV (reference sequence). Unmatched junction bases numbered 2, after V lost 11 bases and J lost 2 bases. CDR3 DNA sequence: TGTGCCTCTAGCGGGGGAAACACCGGGGAGCTGTTTTTT. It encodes CASSGGNTGELFF.

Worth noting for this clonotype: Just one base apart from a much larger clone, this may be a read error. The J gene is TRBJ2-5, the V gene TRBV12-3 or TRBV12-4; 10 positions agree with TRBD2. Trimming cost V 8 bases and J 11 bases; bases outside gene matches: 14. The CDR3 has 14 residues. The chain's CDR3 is CASSRAGGANEQYF. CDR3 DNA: TGTGCCAGCTCCCGAGCGGGGGGGGCCAATGAGCAGTACTTC.

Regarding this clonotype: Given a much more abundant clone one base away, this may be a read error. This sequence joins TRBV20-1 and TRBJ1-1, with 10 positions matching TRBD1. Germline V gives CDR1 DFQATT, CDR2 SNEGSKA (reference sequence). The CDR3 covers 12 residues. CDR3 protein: CSVRQGATEAFF. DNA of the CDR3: TGCAGTGTTAGACAGGGGGCCACTGAAGCTTTCTTT.

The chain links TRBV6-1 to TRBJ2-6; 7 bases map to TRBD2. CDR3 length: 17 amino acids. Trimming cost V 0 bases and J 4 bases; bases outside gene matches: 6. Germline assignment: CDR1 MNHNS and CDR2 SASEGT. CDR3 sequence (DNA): TGTGCCAGCAGTGAAGCGCTGGGGAGGGCCGGGGCCAACGTCCTGACTTTC. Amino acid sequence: CASSEALGRAGANVLTF.

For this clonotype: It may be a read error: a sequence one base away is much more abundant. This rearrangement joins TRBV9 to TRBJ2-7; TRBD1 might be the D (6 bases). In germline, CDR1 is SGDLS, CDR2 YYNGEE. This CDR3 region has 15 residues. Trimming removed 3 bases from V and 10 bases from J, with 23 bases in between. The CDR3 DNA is TGTGCCAGCAGCGCCCAAGAGGGGACCACAGGGATCCAGTACTTC. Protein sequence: CASSAQEGTTGIQYF.

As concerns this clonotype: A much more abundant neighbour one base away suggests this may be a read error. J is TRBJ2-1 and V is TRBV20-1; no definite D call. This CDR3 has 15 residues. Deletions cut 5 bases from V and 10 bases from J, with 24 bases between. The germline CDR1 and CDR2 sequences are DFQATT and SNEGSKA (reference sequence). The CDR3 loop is CSAPDHRVSSYEQFF. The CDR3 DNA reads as TGCAGTGCTCCCGACCACCGGGTTAGCTCCTACGAGCAGTTCTTC.

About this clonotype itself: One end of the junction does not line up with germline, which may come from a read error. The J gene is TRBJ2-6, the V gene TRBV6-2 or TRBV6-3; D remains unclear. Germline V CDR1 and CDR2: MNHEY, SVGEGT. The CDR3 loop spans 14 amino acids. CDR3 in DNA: TGCGCCGGCAGTTACAGCTCTGGGGTCAACGTCCTGACTTTC. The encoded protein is CAGSYSSGVNVLTF.

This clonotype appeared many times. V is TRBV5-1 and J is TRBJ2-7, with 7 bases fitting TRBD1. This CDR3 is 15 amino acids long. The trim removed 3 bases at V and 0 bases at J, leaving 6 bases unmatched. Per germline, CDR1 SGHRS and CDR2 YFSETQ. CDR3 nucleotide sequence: TGCGCCAGCAGCTCGGCCGGGACAGACTCCTACGAGCAGTACTTC. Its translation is CASSSAGTDSYEQYF.

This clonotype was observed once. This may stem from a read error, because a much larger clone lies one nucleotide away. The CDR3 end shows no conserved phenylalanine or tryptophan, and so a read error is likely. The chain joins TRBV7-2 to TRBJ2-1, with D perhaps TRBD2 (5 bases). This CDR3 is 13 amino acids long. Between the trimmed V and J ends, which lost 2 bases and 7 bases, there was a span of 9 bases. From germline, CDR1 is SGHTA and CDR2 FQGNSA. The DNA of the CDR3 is TGTGCCAGCAGCTTACTTCCGGGGAATGAGCAGTTCGTC. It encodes CASSLLPGNEQFV.

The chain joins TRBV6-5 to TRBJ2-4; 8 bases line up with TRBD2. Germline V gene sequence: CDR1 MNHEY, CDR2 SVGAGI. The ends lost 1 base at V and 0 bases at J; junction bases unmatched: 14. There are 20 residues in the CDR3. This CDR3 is CASSYLHGGASRVAKNIQYF. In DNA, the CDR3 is TGTGCCAGCAGTTACTTACACGGGGGGGCGTCGAGGGTAGCCAAAAACATTCAGTACTTC.

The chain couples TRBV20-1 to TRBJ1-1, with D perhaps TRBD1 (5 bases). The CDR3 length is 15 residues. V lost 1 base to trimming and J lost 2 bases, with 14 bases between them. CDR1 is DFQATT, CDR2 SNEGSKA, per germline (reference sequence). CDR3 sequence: CSARGERGGNTEAFF. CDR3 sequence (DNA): TGCAGTGCTAGAGGGGAGAGGGGTGGCAACACTGAAGCTTTCTTT.

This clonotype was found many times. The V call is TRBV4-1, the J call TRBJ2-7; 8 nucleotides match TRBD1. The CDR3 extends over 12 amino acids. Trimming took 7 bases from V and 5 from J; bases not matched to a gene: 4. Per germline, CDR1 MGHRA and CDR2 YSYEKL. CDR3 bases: TGCGCCAGCATCCCGGACAGGGACGAGCAGTACTTC. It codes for CASIPDRDEQYF.

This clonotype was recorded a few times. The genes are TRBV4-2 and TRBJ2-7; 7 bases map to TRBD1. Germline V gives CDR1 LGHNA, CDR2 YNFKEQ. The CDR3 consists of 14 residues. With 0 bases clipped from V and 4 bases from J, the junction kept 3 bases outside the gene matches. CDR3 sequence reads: CASSQDTGQYEQYF. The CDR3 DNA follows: TGTGCCAGCAGCCAAGATACGGGACAGTACGAGCAGTACTTC.

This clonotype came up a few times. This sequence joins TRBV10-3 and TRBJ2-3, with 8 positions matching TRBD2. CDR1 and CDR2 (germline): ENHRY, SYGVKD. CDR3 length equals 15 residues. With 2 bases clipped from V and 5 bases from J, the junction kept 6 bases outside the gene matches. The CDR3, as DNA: TGTGCCATCAGTGAGAAAGCGGGAGCTGGAGATACGCAGTATTTT. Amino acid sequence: CAISEKAGAGDTQYF.

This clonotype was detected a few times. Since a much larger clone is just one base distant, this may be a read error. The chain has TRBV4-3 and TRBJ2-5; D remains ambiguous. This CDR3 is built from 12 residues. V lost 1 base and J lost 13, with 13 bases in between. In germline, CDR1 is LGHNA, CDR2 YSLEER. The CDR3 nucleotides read TGCGCCAGCAGCCAAGGATTTAACGAGCGGTACTTC. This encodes CASSQGFNERYF.

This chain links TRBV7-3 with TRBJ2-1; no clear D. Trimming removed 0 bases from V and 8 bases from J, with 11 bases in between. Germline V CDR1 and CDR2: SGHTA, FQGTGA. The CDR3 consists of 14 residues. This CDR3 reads CASSLTTNSYEQFF. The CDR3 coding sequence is TGTGCCAGCAGCTTAACGACCAATAGCTATGAGCAGTTCTTC. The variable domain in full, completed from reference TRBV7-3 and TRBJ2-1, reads GAGVSQTPSNKVTEKGKYVELRCDPISGHTALYWYRQSLGQGPEFLIYFQGTGAADDSGLPNDRFFAVRPEGSVSTLKIQRTERGDSAVYLCASSLTTNSYEQFFGPGTRLTVL.

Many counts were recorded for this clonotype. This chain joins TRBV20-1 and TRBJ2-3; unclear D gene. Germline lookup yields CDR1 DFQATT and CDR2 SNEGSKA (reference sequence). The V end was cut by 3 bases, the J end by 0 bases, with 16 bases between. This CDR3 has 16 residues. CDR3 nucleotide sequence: TGCAGTGCTAGGATTCCCGGATCGAAAAGCACAGATACGCAGTATTTT. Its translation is CSARIPGSKSTDTQYF.

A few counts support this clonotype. The CDR3 protein is CASSVGVPQPQHF. CDR3 in DNA: TGTGCCAGCAGTGTGGGGGTTCCTCAGCCCCAGCATTTT. This chain connects TRBV2 to TRBJ1-5; possible D gene TRBD1, 5 bases. Trimming left V 4 bases short and J 6 bases short, with 10 bases between. From germline, CDR1 is SNHLY and CDR2 FYNNEI. The CDR3 extends over 13 amino acids.

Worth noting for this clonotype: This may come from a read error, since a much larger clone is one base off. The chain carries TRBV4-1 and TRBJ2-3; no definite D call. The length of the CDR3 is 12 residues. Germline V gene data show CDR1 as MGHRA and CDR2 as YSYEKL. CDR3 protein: CVSSHEADTQYF. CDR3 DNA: TGCGTCAGCAGCCATGAGGCAGATACGCAGTATTTT.